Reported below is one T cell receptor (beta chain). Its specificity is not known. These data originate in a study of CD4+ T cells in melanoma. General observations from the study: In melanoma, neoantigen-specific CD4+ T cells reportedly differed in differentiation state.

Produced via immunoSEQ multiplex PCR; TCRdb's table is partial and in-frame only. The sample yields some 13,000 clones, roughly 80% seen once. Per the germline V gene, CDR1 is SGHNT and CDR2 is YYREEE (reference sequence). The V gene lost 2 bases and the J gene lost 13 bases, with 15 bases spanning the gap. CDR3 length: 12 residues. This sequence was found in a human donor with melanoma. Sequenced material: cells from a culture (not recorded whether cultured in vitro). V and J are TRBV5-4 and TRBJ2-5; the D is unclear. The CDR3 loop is CASSFGISSLYF. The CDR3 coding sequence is TGTGCCAGCAGCTTTGGGATATCTTCTCTGTACTTC.